A selection of T cell receptor beta chains follows, all from one sample in a study of response to subunit inactivated influenza vaccine. TCRdb re-analysed the RT-PCR reads in MiXCR, keeping a single row per CDR3 protein. The repertoire consists of 500,000 to 700,000 distinct CDR3 sequences, with approximately 22% occurring once and the leading ten covering 2.5% to 3.5%. These data were also filed under a second study, of T cells expressing NK-cell markers.

Specimen: CD4+ T cells sorted from PBMCs, collected 12 days after vaccination. The receptors come from a man aged 50 or older who received an inactivated influenza vaccine. Both conserved end residues are trimmed from each CDR3. Expanded clones get a size class; other rows say once, few or many, or leave the size out.

J,V,size,CDR3
TRBJ1-1,TRBV18,-,ASSLTGTGMTEAF
TRBJ2-1,TRBV7-2,few,ASSLVSGGSYNEQF
TRBJ2-2,TRBV7-2,-,ASSLASDRTGELF
TRBJ2-7,TRBV13,once,ASRIPGLSSYEQY
TRBJ2-1,TRBV6-5,-,ASSSVGEQF
TRBJ2-7,TRBV20-1,few,SARAPDQNEQY
TRBJ2-7,TRBV29-1,-,SVSSPGDYEQY
TRBJ2-2,TRBV4-2,-,ASSPGQTGELF
TRBJ1-1,TRBV24-1,few,ATSDLLGLEAF
TRBJ1-1,TRBV6-1,-,ASSGFNRGGGTEAF
TRBJ2-6,TRBV29-1,many,SVEDMTISGANVLT
TRBJ2-3,TRBV7-9,-,ASGSGSTDTQY
TRBJ1-1,TRBV19,few,ASSRPEGAQSQNTEAF
TRBJ2-1,TRBV7-2,few,ASSYPGTGTNEQF